This TCR beta chain was documented in a study of molecular identifiers for immune sequencing clone quantification. A note on this clonotype: As yet, its antigen is unknown.

TCRdb recomputed calls from the PCR reads with MiXCR, one row per CDR3 protein. The data show 460,000 or so distinct CDR3 sequences, with around 23% seen just once and just over 0.75% held by the top ten. The CDR3 is 14 amino acids. V gave up 5 bases and J gave up 0 bases, with 7 bases separating them. Germline V CDR1 and CDR2: KGHDR, SFDVKD. Overall study findings and caveats: Clones that had above 20 RNA copies took up over 97% of effector molecules but under 1% in naive cells.

The sequencing sample was made of naive CD8+ T cells from blood, with Jurkat cell RNA spiked in. Subset denoted: FACS-sorted CD8+CD4-CCR7+CD45RA+ naive T cells. The TCR was taken from a human donor in good health. Some libraries in this study had Jurkat cell RNA spiked in. This chain connects TRBV24-1 to TRBJ2-1; D call uncertain. Here the CDR3 reads CATSGASSYNEQFF. CDR3 nucleotides: TGTGCCACCAGTGGGGCTAGCTCCTACAATGAGCAGTTCTTC.